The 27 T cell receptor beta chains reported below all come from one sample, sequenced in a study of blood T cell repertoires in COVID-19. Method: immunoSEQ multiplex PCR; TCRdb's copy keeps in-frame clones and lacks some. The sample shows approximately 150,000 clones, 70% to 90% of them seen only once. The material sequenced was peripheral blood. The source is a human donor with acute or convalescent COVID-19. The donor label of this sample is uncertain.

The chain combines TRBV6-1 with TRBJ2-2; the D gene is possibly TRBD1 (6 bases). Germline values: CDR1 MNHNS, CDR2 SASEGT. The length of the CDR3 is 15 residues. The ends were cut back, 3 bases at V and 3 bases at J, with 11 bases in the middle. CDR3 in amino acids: CASSDLGADTGELFF. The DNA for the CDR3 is TGTGCCAGCAGTGATCTGGGGGCCGACACCGGGGAGCTGTTTTTT.

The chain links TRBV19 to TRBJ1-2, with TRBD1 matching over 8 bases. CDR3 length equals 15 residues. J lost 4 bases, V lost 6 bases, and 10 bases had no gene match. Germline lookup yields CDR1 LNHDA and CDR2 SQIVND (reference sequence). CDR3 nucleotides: TGTGCCAGTAGGGGGACAGGACCCACATTCTATGGCTACACCTTC. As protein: CASRGTGPTFYGYTF.

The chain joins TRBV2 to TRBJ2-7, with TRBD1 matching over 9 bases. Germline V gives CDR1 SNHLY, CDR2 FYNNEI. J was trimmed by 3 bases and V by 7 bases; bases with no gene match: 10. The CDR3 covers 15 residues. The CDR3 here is CASMIQGAGNYEQYF. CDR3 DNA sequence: TGTGCCAGCATGATACAGGGGGCCGGGAACTACGAGCAGTACTTC.

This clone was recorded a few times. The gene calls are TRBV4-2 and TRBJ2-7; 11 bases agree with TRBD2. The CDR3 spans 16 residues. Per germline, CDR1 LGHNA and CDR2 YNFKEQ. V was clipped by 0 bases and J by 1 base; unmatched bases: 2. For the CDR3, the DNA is TGTGCCAGCAGCCAAGATCCTAGCGGGGGGTCCTACGAGCAGTACTTC. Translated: CASSQDPSGGSYEQYF.

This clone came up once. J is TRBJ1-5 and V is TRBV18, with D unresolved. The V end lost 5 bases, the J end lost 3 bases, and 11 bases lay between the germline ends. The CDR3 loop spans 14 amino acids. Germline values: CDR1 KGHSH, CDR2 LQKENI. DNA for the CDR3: TGTGCCAGCTCAAGCGGCGGGAACAATCAGCCCCAGCATTTT. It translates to CASSSGGNNQPQHF.

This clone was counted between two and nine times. The CDR3 reads CASSIGTGAGTEAFF. In DNA, the CDR3 is TGTGCCAGTAGTATAGGGACAGGAGCAGGCACTGAAGCTTTCTTT. This chain links TRBV19 with TRBJ1-1, with TRBD1 identical over 7 bases. The trim removed 1 base at V and 4 bases at J, leaving 6 bases unmatched. The CDR3 totals 15 residues. Germline CDR1 is LNHDA and CDR2 is SQIVND (reference sequence).

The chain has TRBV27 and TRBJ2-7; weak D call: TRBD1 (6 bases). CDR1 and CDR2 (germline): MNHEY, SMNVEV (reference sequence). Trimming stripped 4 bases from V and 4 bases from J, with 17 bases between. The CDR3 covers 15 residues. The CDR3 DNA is TGTGCCAGCAGTTCTATAGCGAACAGGGCTTACGAGCAGTACTTC. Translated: CASSSIANRAYEQYF.

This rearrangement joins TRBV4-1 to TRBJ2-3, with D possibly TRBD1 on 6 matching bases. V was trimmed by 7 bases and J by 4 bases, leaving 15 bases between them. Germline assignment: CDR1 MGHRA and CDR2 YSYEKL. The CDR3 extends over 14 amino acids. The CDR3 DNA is TGCGCCAGCAACCTAAGGGGGATCTCAGATACGCAGTATTTT. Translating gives CASNLRGISDTQYF.

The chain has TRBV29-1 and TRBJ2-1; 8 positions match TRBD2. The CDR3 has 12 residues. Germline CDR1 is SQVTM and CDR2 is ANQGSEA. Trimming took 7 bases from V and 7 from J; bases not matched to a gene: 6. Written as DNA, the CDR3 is TGCAGCGCGGGAGGGGGTTTGAATGAGCAGTTCTTC. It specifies CSAGGGLNEQFF.

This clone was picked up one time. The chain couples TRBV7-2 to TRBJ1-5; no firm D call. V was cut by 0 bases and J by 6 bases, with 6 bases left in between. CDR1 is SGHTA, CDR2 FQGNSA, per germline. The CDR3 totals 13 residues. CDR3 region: CASSLARSQPQHF. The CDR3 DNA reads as TGTGCCAGCAGCTTAGCTCGTAGTCAGCCCCAGCATTTT.

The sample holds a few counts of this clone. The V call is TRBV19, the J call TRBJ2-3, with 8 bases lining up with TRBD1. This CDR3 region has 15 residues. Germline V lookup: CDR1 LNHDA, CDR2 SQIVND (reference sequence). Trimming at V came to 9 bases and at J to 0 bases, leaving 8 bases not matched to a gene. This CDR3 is CASLPGQASTDTQYF. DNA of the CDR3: TGTGCCAGCCTCCCGGGACAGGCTAGCACAGATACGCAGTATTTT.

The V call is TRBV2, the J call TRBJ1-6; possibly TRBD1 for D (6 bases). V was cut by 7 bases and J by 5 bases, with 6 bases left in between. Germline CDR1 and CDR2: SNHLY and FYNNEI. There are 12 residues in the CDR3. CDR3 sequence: CASNRDNSPLHF. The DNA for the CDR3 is TGTGCCAGCAACAGGGATAATTCACCCCTCCACTTT.

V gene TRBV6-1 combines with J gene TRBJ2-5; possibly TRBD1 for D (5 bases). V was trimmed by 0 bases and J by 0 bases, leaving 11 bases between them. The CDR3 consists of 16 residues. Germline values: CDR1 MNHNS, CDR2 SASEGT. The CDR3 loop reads CASSEAFRAYQETQYF. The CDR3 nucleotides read TGTGCCAGCAGTGAAGCGTTCAGGGCTTACCAAGAGACCCAGTACTTC.

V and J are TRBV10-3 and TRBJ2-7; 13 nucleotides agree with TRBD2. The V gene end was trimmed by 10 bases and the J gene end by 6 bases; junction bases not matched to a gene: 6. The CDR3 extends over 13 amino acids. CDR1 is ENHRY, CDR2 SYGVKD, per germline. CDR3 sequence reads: CATGLAGAFEQYV. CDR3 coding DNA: TGTGCCACCGGACTAGCGGGAGCCTTCGAGCAGTACGTC.

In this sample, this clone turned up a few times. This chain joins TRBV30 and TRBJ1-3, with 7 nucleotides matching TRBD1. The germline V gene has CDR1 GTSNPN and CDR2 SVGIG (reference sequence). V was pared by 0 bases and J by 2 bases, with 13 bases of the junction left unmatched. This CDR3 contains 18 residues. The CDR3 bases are TGTGCCTGGAGTGTAAATCCCCCACCAGGGGGACCTGGAAACACCATATATTTT. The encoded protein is CAWSVNPPPGGPGNTIYF. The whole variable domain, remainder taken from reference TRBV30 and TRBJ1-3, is SQTIHQWPATLVQPVGSPLSLECTVEGTSNPNLYWYRQAAGRGLQLLFYSVGIGQISSEVPQNLSASRPQDRQFILSSKKLLLSDSGFYLCAWSVNPPPGGPGNTIYFGEGSWLTVV.

The CDR3 nucleotides are TGTGCCAGTAATCCGTTGACAGGGTCTAATAGCAATCAGCCCCAGCATTTT. Amino acids: CASNPLTGSNSNQPQHF. The chain carries TRBV19 and TRBJ1-5; 7 bases fit TRBD1. Trimming cost V 7 bases and J 0 bases; bases outside gene matches: 12. The CDR3 has 17 amino acids. Germline values: CDR1 LNHDA, CDR2 SQIVND (reference sequence).

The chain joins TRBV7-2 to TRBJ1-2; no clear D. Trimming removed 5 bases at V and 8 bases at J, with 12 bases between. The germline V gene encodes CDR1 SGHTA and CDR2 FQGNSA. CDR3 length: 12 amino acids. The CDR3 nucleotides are TGTGCCAGCAGCCGGGGTGAAGGGGGCTACACCTTC. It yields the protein CASSRGEGGYTF.

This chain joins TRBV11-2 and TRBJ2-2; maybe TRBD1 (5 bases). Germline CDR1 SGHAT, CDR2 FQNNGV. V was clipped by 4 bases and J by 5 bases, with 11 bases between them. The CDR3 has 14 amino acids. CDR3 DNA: TGTGCCAGCAGCTCTCGGACACCTACCGGGGAGCTGTTTTTT. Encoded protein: CASSSRTPTGELFF.

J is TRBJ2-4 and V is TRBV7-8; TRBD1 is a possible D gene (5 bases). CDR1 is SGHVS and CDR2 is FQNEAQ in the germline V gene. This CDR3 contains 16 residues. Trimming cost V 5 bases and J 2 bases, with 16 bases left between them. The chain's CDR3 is CASSAPLRESKNIQYF. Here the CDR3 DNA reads TGTGCCAGCAGCGCCCCTCTCAGGGAATCCAAAAACATTCAGTACTTC.

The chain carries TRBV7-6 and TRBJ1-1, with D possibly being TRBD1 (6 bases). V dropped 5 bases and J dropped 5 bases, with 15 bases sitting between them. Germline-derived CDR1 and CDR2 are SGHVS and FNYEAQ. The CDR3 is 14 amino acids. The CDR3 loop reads CASSPTGMGTEAFF. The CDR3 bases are TGTGCCAGCAGCCCCACAGGGATGGGGACTGAAGCTTTCTTT.

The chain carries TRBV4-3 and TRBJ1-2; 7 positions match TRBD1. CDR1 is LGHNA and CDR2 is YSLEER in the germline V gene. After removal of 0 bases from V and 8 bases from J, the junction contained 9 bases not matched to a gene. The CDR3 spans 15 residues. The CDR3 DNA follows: TGCGCCAGCAGCCAAGATCTGTACAGGGGAGGAGGCTACACCTTC. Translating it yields CASSQDLYRGGGYTF.

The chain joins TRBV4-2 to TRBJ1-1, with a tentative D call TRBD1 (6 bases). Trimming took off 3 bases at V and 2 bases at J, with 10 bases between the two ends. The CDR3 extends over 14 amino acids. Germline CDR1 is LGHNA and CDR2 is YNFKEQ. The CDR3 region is CASSQGAANTEAFF. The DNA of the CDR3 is TGTGCCAGCAGCCAGGGGGCCGCTAACACTGAAGCTTTCTTT.

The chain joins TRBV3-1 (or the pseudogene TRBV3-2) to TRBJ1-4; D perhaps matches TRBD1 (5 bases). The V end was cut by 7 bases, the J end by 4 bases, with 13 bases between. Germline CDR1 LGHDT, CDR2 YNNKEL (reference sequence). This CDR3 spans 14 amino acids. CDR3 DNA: TGTGCCAGCAATTCCCCAGGGCGTAATGAAAAACTGTTTTTT. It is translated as CASNSPGRNEKLFF.

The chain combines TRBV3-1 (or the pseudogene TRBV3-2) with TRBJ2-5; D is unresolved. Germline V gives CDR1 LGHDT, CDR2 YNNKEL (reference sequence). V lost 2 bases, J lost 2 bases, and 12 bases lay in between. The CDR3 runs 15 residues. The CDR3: CASSQRSTLQETQYF. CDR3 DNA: TGTGCCAGCAGCCAACGGAGCACCCTGCAAGAGACCCAGTACTTC.

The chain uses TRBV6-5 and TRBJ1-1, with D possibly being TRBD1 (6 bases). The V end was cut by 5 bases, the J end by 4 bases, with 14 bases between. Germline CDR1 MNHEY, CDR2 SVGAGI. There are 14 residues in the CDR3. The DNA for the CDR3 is TGTGCCAGCAGTAGGAACAGGGTTTCCACTGAAGCTTTCTTT. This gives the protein CASSRNRVSTEAFF.

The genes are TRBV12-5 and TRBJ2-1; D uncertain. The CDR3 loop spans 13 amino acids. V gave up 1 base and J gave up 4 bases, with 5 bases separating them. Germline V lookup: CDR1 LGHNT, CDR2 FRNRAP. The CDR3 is CASGLGSYNEQFF. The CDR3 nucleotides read TGTGCTAGTGGTTTGGGCAGTTACAATGAGCAGTTCTTC.

The CDR3, as DNA: TGTGCCAGCAGCTCGAGGACAGGGGGCAACTATGGCTACACCTTC. Amino acids: CASSSRTGGNYGYTF. The chain has TRBV7-9 and TRBJ1-2; 11 bases map to TRBD1. V trimming: 4 bases; J trimming: 2 bases; junction bases outside the gene matches: 3. This CDR3 comprises 15 residues. CDR1 and CDR2 from the germline V gene are SEHNR and FQNEAQ (reference sequence).